The clone carrying this T cell receptor (beta chain) has more than one count but fewer than ten. The data stem from a study of T-cell reconstitution after alpha-beta-depleted transplantation in children. Unique molecular identifiers were built into the TCRbeta library. Each CDR3 protein gets one entry after TCRdb re-called the PCR reads with MiXCR. The sample yields hundreds of thousands of distinct CDR3 sequences, around 13% seen once. V was trimmed by 1 base and J by 6 bases, leaving 15 bases between them. The CDR3 runs to 15 residues. Germline CDR1 is SGHAT and CDR2 is FQNNGV. The gene calls are TRBV11-2 and TRBJ2-5, with a weak D call TRBD2 (5 bases). This sequence originates from a girl aged 2-10 years with congenital amegakaryocytic thrombocytopenia, due to receive a stem cell transplant. Sequencing used PBMCs, obtained before TCRalphabeta/CD19-depleted stem cell transplant. CDR3 residues: CASSLVIGESKTQYF. DNA for the CDR3: TGTGCCAGCAGCTTAGTTATTGGGGAGTCCAAGACCCAGTACTTC.